This T cell receptor beta chain appears in the sequencing data of a study of PD-1 blockade in classical Hodgkin lymphoma. Germline lookup yields CDR1 MDHEN and CDR2 SYDVKM. The CDR3 consists of 17 residues. Unmatched junction bases numbered 7, after V lost 2 bases and J lost 1 base. Patients all relapsed after autologous stem cell transplantation, and there was variation in brentuximab vedotin exposure. This table comes from immunoSEQ multiplex PCR, and its TCRdb copy is limited to in-frame clones, with some not included. The data contain approximately 99,000 clones, 89% of them singletons. This clone was seen just once.

The specimen was peripheral blood mononuclear cells (PBMCs), collected before the second cycle of nivolumab. The rearrangement joins TRBV28 to TRBJ2-3, with 9 bases aligning to TRBD1. This TCR was sampled from a human donor with classical Hodgkin lymphoma. The CDR3 sequence: CASSLNRGLWRTDTQYF. Written as DNA, the CDR3 is TGTGCCAGCAGTTTAAACAGGGGGCTGTGGCGCACAGATACGCAGTATTTT.